One T cell receptor (beta chain) is described in this entry. Profiling relied on immunoSEQ multiplex PCR, and the TCRdb table lists in-frame clones only, not all of them. Of about 130,000 clones detected, roughly 94% appear once; the ten largest clones hold about 14%. The data are from a study of control samples from healthy donors and cancer patients. The ends lost 4 bases at V and 6 bases at J; junction bases unmatched: 3. Germline V gene lookup returns CDR1 SNHLY and CDR2 FYNNEI. The CDR3 length is 13 residues. The TCR comes from a man in his sixties with colorectal cancer. The specimen sequenced was PBMCs. This chain joins TRBV2 and TRBJ2-7, with TRBD2 identical over 10 bases. Here the CDR3 reads CASSGSGGVEQYF. The DNA for the CDR3 is TGTGCCAGCAGTGGCAGCGGGGGGGTCGAGCAGTACTTC.